This T cell receptor (beta chain) was profiled in a study of identical twins. Study results and caveats: Among out-of-frame alpha sequences shared by twins, low generation probability occurred in excess. Fewer insertions were carried by abundant cord blood beta clonotypes, but none was seen in memory repertoires.

This clonotype was counted only a few times. The antigen is unknown. TCRdb reprocessed the 5' RACE reads with MiXCR, giving one entry per CDR3 protein. The table has about 450,000 distinct CDR3 sequences, approximately 17% seen once; the top ten hold more than 10%. Germline CDR1 is ENHRY and CDR2 is SYGVKD. V shed 10 bases and J shed 5 bases, with 16 bases lying between them. This CDR3 comprises 13 residues. Sequenced: naive T cells sorted from blood. V is TRBV10-3 and J is TRBJ2-3, with TRBD1 as a possible D gene (5 bases). This TCR was recovered from a man aged 50 to 59 in good health. CDR3 sequence reads: CATIFGQGDTQYF. CDR3 DNA sequence: TGTGCCACCATATTTGGGCAGGGAGATACGCAGTATTTT.